This section outlines one T cell receptor (beta chain) sequence together with its context. The CDR3 runs to 15 residues. Germline assignment: CDR1 MNHEY and CDR2 SVGAGI. Between the trimmed V and J ends, which lost 6 bases and 0 bases, there was a span of 9 bases. The data belong to a study of blood T cell repertoires in COVID-19. For the study at large: The samples span acute and convalescent COVID-19 from the United States, Italy and Spain. The analysed material was cDNA or gDNA that came from T cells, B-cell-depleted T cells, or PBMCs.

In the authors' methods: Reference gene primers were amplified, and this amplification served to estimate nucleated cell counts. Data came from immunoSEQ multiplex PCR; TCRdb stores just in-frame clones and leaves some out. V and J calls and clone size come straight from that table; D and trimming were deduced from the DNA. In the table there are about 380,000 clones, about 80% of which are singletons. The chain recombines TRBV6-5 with TRBJ2-6, with a tentative D call TRBD2 (5 bases). The clonotype originates from a human donor with acute or convalescent COVID-19. The donor label of this sample is uncertain. Sequences were obtained from peripheral blood. Written as DNA, the CDR3 is TGTGCCAGCAGATACCGGGACTCTGGGGCCAACGTCCTGACTTTC. This gives the protein CASRYRDSGANVLTF.